This T cell receptor (beta chain) was profiled in a study of T-cell reconstitution after alpha-beta-depleted transplantation in children. Study-level results: There were reportedly several hundred expanded graft clones from which alpha-beta T cells came about two months after transplant. Some patients' high day-60 TCRbeta diversity was traced to surviving recipient T cells and thymic progenitors.

Researchers prepared the TCRbeta library using unique molecular identifiers, the study reports. Via MiXCR, TCRdb re-called the PCR reads, giving one row per CDR3 protein. The table has about 98,000 distinct CDR3 sequences, 20% to 25% seen once. This clonotype was seen at least ten times. Its antigen is not identified. This sequence originates from a boy under 10 years old with acute lymphoblastic leukemia, due to receive a stem cell transplant. This sample comprised PBMCs, obtained before TCRalphabeta/CD19-depleted stem cell transplant.

The chain's CDR3 is CASSWAEEYSYEQYF. The CDR3 DNA reads as TGTGCCAGCAGTTGGGCGGAGGAGTATTCCTACGAGCAGTACTTC. The chain is built from TRBV28 and TRBJ2-7; perhaps TRBD2 as D (5 bases). Germline loops: CDR1 MDHEN, CDR2 SYDVKM. The ends were cut back, 4 bases at V and 1 base at J, with 14 bases in the middle. The CDR3 is 15 residues long.